Listed here are 23 T cell receptor beta chains from one sample, sequenced in a study of T cells in Graves' hyperthyroidism and ophthalmopathy (dated by TCRdb to the late 2010s). The library relied on multiplex PCR. Sequenced on an Illumina HiSeq 2000. TCR beta CDR3 regions were amplified from RNA transcripts. For the first round of RT-PCR on the TCR CDR3, the HTBI primer set was used together with the Qiagen OneStep RT-PCR kit. The public reads were reanalyzed by TCRdb: fastp trimming at Q25, MiXCR alignment, in-frame beta chains only. Rows with a matching CDR3 protein are joined into one entry that keeps the most common DNA and genes. For this sample there are under 350,000 distinct CDR3 sequences; roughly an eighth appear just once. In total, the top ten clones hold roughly 7.9% of the sample. What was sequenced was blood. Receptor source: a woman between 40 and 55 years old with Graves' hyperthyroidism.

This clonotype was seen at least ten times. The chain recombines TRBV6-4 with TRBJ2-2; D not certain. Trimming stripped 2 bases from V and 7 bases from J, with 8 bases between. CDR1 and CDR2 from the germline V gene are MRHNA and SNTAGT. The CDR3 contains 13 residues. CDR3 protein: CASSDRSFGELFF. Here the CDR3 DNA reads TGTGCCAGCAGTGACCGCTCCTTCGGGGAGCTGTTTTTT.

In this sample, this clonotype turned up many times. The rearrangement links TRBV20-1 to TRBJ1-1; TRBD1 matches at 10 bases. V shed 0 bases, J shed 3 bases, and the junction held 4 bases outside the gene matches. This CDR3 is 15 amino acids long. Germline loops: CDR1 DFQATT, CDR2 SNEGSKA (reference sequence). This CDR3 reads CSARDPGTGDTEAFF. CDR3 in DNA: TGCAGTGCTAGAGACCCCGGGACAGGGGACACTGAAGCTTTCTTT.

The sample holds many counts of this clonotype. The chain is built from TRBV20-1 and TRBJ2-2; D may be TRBD2 (5 bases). This CDR3 has 13 residues. Germline values: CDR1 DFQATT, CDR2 SNEGSKA (reference sequence). Trimming cost V 4 bases and J 6 bases, with 12 bases left between them. The CDR3: CSATSPGSGELFF. CDR3 nucleotides: TGCAGTGCTACAAGCCCGGGATCCGGGGAGCTGTTTTTT.

The chain employs TRBV12-3 or TRBV12-4 and TRBJ2-3; TRBD1 might be the D (6 bases). The CDR3 loop spans 14 amino acids. The V and J ends lost 1 base and 4 bases respectively, with 9 bases between them. This CDR3 reads CASSLVTGPDTQYF. CDR3 bases: TGTGCCAGCAGTTTAGTCACAGGGCCAGATACGCAGTATTTT.

The sample holds many counts of this clonotype. This chain joins TRBV6-1 and TRBJ2-1; 11 nucleotides agree with TRBD1. In germline, CDR1 is MNHNS, CDR2 SASEGT. V lost 5 bases to trimming and J lost 9 bases; unmatched junction nucleotides: 6. The CDR3 sequence is 14 residues long. CDR3 bases: TGTGCCAGCAGTCCGGGACAGGGGGTTGGTGAGCAGTTCTTC. Its translation: CASSPGQGVGEQFF.

The chain employs TRBV5-4 and TRBJ2-7, with TRBD2 identical over 13 bases. CDR1 and CDR2 (germline): SGHNT, YYREEE (reference sequence). V gave up 5 bases and J gave up 5 bases; unmatched junction bases: 7. This CDR3 comprises 15 residues. In DNA form, the CDR3 reads TGTGCCAGCAGATCAGGACTAGCGGGAGAAGACGAGCAGTACTTC. Residues: CASRSGLAGEDEQYF.

In its sample, this clonotype was seen once. A read error is possible here, since a much larger clone lies one base away. The genes are TRBV27 and TRBJ2-7, with unresolved D. Germline CDR1 reads MNHEY; CDR2 reads SMNVEV (reference sequence). Trimming left V 5 bases short and J 8 bases short, with 22 bases between. The CDR3 loop spans 15 amino acids. The DNA for the CDR3 is TGTGCCAGCAGTGACTCAGAAGCCCTTGGCGACAAGCAGTACTTC. It yields the protein CASSDSEALGDKQYF.

There are many counts of this clonotype. V is TRBV27 and J is TRBJ2-7; tentative D call: TRBD1 (5 bases). The germline gives CDR1 MNHEY, CDR2 SMNVEV (reference sequence). V gave up 8 bases and J gave up 2 bases, with 13 bases separating them. The CDR3 contains 13 residues. In nucleotides, the CDR3 is TGTGCCAGCGGCTCCAGGGCGGCCTACGAGCAGTACTTC. This gives the protein CASGSRAAYEQYF.

This clonotype was detected only a few times. This chain joins TRBV6-2 or TRBV6-3 and TRBJ2-2; either TRBD1 or TRBD2 may supply D (7 bases each). The CDR3 runs to 14 residues. The germline V and J ends were trimmed by 8 bases and 6 bases, with 16 bases remaining between them. The germline V gene has CDR1 MNHEY and CDR2 SVGEGT. Here the CDR3 reads CASRPGGVAGELFF. The CDR3 DNA reads as TGTGCCAGCCGGCCAGGGGGGGTGGCCGGGGAGCTGTTTTTT.

This clonotype was seen ten or more times. The chain has TRBV28 and TRBJ2-1, with no clear D. CDR1 is MDHEN and CDR2 is SYDVKM in the germline V gene. The CDR3 extends over 15 amino acids. V was pared by 2 bases and J by 4 bases, with 12 bases between. This chain's CDR3 is CASSLRPTRYNEQFF. In DNA, the CDR3 is TGTGCCAGCAGTTTAAGGCCTACCAGGTACAATGAGCAGTTCTTC.

This clonotype was seen a handful of times. This rearrangement joins TRBV19 to TRBJ1-1; D unresolved. Trimming shortened V by 0 bases and J by 3 bases, and 14 bases separated the two germline ends. Germline CDR1 LNHDA, CDR2 SQIVND (reference sequence). This CDR3 is 16 amino acids long. Written as DNA, the CDR3 is TGTGCCAGTAGTATAGACCAGGCGGGGAAAGACACTGAAGCTTTCTTT. It yields the protein CASSIDQAGKDTEAFF.

Only a few counts were recorded for this clonotype. The chain joins TRBV13 to TRBJ2-2, with 7 positions matching TRBD2. The germline gives CDR1 PRHDT, CDR2 FYEKMQ (reference sequence). The CDR3 is made up of 14 amino acids. The V and J ends lost 3 bases and 8 bases, in that order; junction bases with no gene match: 6. CDR3 DNA sequence: TGTGCCAGCAGCTTCAGGGCGGGAGCAGGGGAGCTGTTTTTT. Encoded protein: CASSFRAGAGELFF.

V gene TRBV29-1 combines with J gene TRBJ2-3; 8 positions agree with TRBD1. The length of the CDR3 is 15 residues. The J segment lost 5 bases and the V segment lost 3 bases, leaving 10 bases of the junction unmatched. The V gene's germline CDR1 is SQVTM and CDR2 ANQGSEA. CDR3 region: CSVDPGGVSGDTQYF. For the CDR3, the DNA is TGCAGCGTTGATCCAGGGGGCGTAAGTGGAGATACGCAGTATTTT.

The chain carries TRBV20-1 and TRBJ1-5; perhaps TRBD1 as D (5 bases). The length of the CDR3 is 14 residues. V was cut by 3 bases and J by 0 bases, with 9 bases left in between. Germline CDR1 and CDR2: DFQATT and SNEGSKA (reference sequence). CDR3 in amino acids: CSARGVGSNQPQHF. The CDR3 DNA reads as TGCAGTGCTAGGGGGGTTGGTAGCAATCAGCCCCAGCATTTT.

This clonotype has a count of ten or more. The chain has TRBV3-1 and TRBJ2-5, with unresolved D. Germline lookup yields CDR1 LGHDT and CDR2 YNNKEL (reference sequence). The CDR3 is made up of 13 amino acids. The V end lost 6 bases, the J end lost 3 bases, and 11 bases lay between the germline ends. In DNA form, the CDR3 reads TGTGCCAGCAGGCAATCTAGGGAAGAGACCCAGTACTTC. This codes for CASRQSREETQYF.

This clonotype was observed at least ten times. The genes are TRBV28 and TRBJ1-1; D is possibly TRBD1 (6 bases). CDR1 and CDR2 (germline): MDHEN, SYDVKM. The CDR3 length is 12 residues. V lost 3 bases, J lost 7 bases, and 9 bases lay in between. The CDR3 sequence is CASSFRTDEAFF. The CDR3 region has the DNA TGTGCCAGCAGTTTTCGGACAGATGAAGCTTTCTTT.

V is TRBV7-2 and J is TRBJ2-2; 8 nucleotides line up with TRBD2. J was trimmed by 4 bases and V by 5 bases; bases with no gene match: 9. This CDR3 spans 16 amino acids. Germline values: CDR1 SGHTA, CDR2 FQGNSA. This CDR3 reads CASSRQSGSSTGELFF. The CDR3 DNA reads as TGTGCCAGCAGCCGACAGAGCGGGAGTTCCACCGGGGAGCTGTTTTTT.

The chain is built from TRBV6-1 and TRBJ1-5; weak D call: TRBD1 (6 bases). This CDR3 comprises 13 residues. Trimming cost V 5 bases and J 7 bases, with 12 bases left between them. From germline, CDR1 is MNHNS and CDR2 SASEGT. CDR3 nucleotide sequence: TGTGCCAGCAGTCGAGGGGGGGACCAGCCCCAGCATTTT. Translated: CASSRGGDQPQHF.

This clonotype has at least ten counts. This chain uses TRBV27 with TRBJ2-5; D unclear. Per germline, CDR1 MNHEY and CDR2 SMNVEV (reference sequence). The CDR3 sequence is 14 residues long. Trimming cost V 3 bases and J 2 bases, with 10 bases left between them. The chain's CDR3 is CASSFQPRQETQYF. CDR3 DNA sequence: TGTGCCAGCAGTTTTCAACCCAGGCAAGAGACCCAGTACTTC.

There are a few counts of this clonotype. The chain joins TRBV25-1 to TRBJ1-1; TRBD1 aligns across 9 bases. CDR1 is MGHDK, CDR2 SYGVNS, per germline. The trim removed 8 bases at V and 5 bases at J, leaving 6 bases unmatched. The CDR3 sequence is 13 residues long. The CDR3 protein is CASSMGTGTEAFF. The CDR3 DNA is TGTGCCAGCTCTATGGGGACAGGGACTGAAGCTTTCTTT.

Many counts were recorded for this clonotype. The CDR3 region is CASSGPLGETQYF. The CDR3 DNA sequence: TGTGCCAGCTCCGGGCCCCTGGGGGAGACCCAGTACTTC. The chain employs TRBV18 and TRBJ2-5; D unresolved. The V gene lost 6 bases and the J gene lost 5 bases, with 13 bases spanning the gap. Per germline, CDR1 KGHSH and CDR2 LQKENI. The CDR3 consists of 13 residues.

This clonotype was counted at least ten times. The gene calls are TRBV2 and TRBJ1-5; D is uncertain. V dropped 4 bases and J dropped 1 base, with 14 bases sitting between them. Germline loops: CDR1 SNHLY, CDR2 FYNNEI. The CDR3 covers 16 residues. Written as DNA, the CDR3 is TGTGCCAGCAGTGGGGTAAAAGGGATAAGCAATCAGCCCCAGCATTTT. Residues: CASSGVKGISNQPQHF.

This clonotype was observed at least ten times. The V gene is TRBV20-1, the J gene TRBJ1-2; D is unresolved. The CDR3 spans 12 residues. The V end was cut by 2 bases, the J end by 2 bases, with 6 bases between. Germline CDR1 reads DFQATT; CDR2 reads SNEGSKA (reference sequence). CDR3 residues: CSARTMNYGYTF. DNA for the CDR3: TGCAGTGCTAGAACCATGAACTATGGCTACACCTTC.